This T cell receptor (beta chain) was recovered during a study of T cell responses to AZD1222 COVID-19 vaccine. As regards this clone: Its antigen is as yet unknown.

The J segment lost 6 bases and the V segment lost 5 bases, leaving 4 bases of the junction unmatched. This CDR3 is 13 amino acids long. Overall study results and limits: Mostly white British, mostly female donors; authors suggested clonal diversity may be underestimated. Unmutated regions of variants are reportedly targeted by nearly half of spike-specific TCRs. Vaccine-associated CD4 TCRs ranged over spike, dominating at 160-218 and 743-854. Sampled repertoires all dated from after the peak T cell response.

Measured with immunoSEQ multiplex PCR; TCRdb has only the in-frame clones, and not every one. The profile shows about 130,000 clones, approximately 88% of them singletons. Sequenced material: peripheral blood, taken on day 0 of AZD1222 vaccination. This sequence joins TRBV12-3 or TRBV12-4 and TRBJ2-1; 7 bases are shared with TRBD1. The TCR originated in an adult in good health. The chain's CDR3 is CASSPGDSNEQFF. CDR3 bases: TGTGCCAGCAGTCCAGGGGACAGCAATGAGCAGTTCTTC.